This TCR beta chain was identified in a study of T cell responses to AZD1222 COVID-19 vaccine. Study summary: Timing groups of about 4 and about 12 weeks for second doses were pooled. Study-wide points: Dominant at 160-218 and 743-854, vaccine-associated CD4 TCRs also spanned spike. Among spike-specific TCRs, nearly half reportedly target unmutated variant regions.

Points on this clone: Antigen specificity is unknown.

Trimming removed 9 bases from V and 6 bases from J; junction bases left unmatched: 10. The CDR3 is made up of 14 amino acids. Germline V gene data show CDR1 as KGHDR and CDR2 as SFDVKD. Sequenced by immunoSEQ multiplex PCR; TCRdb stores in-frame clones only, minus some. This table has about 140,000 clones, about 90% appearing once. The source was peripheral blood, collected on day 0 of AZD1222 vaccination. This receptor was identified in an adult in good health. The J gene is TRBJ2-3, the V gene TRBV24-1, with 8 bases aligning to TRBD2. DNA for the CDR3: TGTGCCACCGGAACTAGCGGTTCGTCGGATACGCAGTATTTT. Residues: CATGTSGSSDTQYF.